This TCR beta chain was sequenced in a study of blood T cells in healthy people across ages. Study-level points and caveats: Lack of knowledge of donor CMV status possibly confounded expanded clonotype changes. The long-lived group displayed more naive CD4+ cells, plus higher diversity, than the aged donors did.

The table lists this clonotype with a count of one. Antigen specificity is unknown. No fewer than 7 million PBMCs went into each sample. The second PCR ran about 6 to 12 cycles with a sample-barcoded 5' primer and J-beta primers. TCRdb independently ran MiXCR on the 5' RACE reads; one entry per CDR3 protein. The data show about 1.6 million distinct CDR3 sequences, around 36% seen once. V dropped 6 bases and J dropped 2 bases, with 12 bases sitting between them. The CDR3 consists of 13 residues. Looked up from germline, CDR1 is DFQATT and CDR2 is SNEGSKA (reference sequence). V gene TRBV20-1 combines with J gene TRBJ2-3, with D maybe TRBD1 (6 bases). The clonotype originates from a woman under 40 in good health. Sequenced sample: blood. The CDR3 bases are TGCAGTGCGATTAGACAGGACACAGATACGCAGTATTTT. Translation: CSAIRQDTDTQYF.